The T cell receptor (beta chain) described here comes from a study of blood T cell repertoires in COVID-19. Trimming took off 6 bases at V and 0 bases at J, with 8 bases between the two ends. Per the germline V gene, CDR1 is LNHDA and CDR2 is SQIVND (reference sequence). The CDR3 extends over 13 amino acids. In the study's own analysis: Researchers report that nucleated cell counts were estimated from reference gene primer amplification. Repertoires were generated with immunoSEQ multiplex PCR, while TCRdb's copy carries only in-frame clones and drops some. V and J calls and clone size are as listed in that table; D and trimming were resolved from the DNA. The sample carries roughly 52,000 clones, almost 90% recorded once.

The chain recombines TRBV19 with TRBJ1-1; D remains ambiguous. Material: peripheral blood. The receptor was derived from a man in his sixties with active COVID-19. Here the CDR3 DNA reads TGTGCCAGTAGAAGCCTTATGAACACTGAAGCTTTCTTT. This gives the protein CASRSLMNTEAFF.